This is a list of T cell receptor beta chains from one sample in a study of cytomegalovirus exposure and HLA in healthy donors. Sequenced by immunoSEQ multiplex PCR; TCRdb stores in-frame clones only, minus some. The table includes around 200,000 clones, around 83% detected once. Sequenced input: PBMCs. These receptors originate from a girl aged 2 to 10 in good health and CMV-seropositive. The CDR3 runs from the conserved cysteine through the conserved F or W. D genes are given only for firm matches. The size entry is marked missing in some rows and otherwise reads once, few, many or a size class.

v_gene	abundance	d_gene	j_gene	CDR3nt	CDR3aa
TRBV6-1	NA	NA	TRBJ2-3	TGTGCCAGCGGACGCGGGGACAGAGTCACAGATACGCAGTATTTT	CASGRGDRVTDTQYF
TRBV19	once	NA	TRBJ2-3	TGTGCCAGTAACGGGCGGGGGCGGAGCACAGATACGCAGTATTTT	CASNGRGRSTDTQYF
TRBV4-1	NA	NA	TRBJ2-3	TGCGCCAGCAGCCAAGGCGTCGCGGGGCCTAGACCTACCGCAGATACGCAGTATTTT	CASSQGVAGPRPTADTQYF
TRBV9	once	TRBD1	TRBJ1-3	TGTGCCAGCAGCGCGAACCCGGACAGGGGGTACACCATATATTTT	CASSANPDRGYTIYF
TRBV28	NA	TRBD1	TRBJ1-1	TGTGCCAGCAGTTTATTTGGGACAGAGACTGAAGCTTTCTTT	CASSLFGTETEAFF
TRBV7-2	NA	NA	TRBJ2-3	TGTGCCAGCAGCTTATCTGGACAGCGAGATACGCAGTATTTT	CASSLSGQRDTQYF
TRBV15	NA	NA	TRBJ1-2	TGTGCCACCAGCAGGGGATTTGGCGGGTCGGATGGCTACACCTTC	CATSRGFGGSDGYTF
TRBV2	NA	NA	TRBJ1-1	TGTGCCAGCACTCCTACGGGGGGGACGTCTGCTTTCTTT	CASTPTGGTSAFF
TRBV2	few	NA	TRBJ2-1	TGTGCCAGCAGCATGGGGCGGGGCTCCTACAATGAGCAGTTCTTC	CASSMGRGSYNEQFF
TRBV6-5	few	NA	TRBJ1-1	TGTGCCAGCAGTTACAACAGAAACACTGAAGCTTTCTTT	CASSYNRNTEAFF
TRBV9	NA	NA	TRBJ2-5	TGTGCCAGCAGCCGAGGGCAAGAGACCCAGTACTTC	CASSRGQETQYF
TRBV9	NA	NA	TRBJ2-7	TGTGCCAGCAGTACCGGTTACGAGCAGTACTTC	CASSTGYEQYF
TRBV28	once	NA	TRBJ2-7	TGTGCCAGCACCTCGCCCGGGGTAGTCTACGAGCAGTACTTC	CASTSPGVVYEQYF
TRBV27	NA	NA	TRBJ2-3	TGTGCCAGCAGTTTCTCCGCGGGTGGGGTATTAGATACGCAGTATTTT	CASSFSAGGVLDTQYF
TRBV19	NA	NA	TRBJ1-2	TGTGCCAGTAGTATCTTCGGAGATAACTATGGCTACACCTTC	CASSIFGDNYGYTF
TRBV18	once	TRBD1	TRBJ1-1	TGTGCCAGCTCCCTCGACAGGGGGGGCACTGAAGCTTTCTTT	CASSLDRGGTEAFF
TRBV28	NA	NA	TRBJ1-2	TGTGCCAGCAGCACCCCGGACGGAGGACGGCACTATGGCTACACCTTC	CASSTPDGGRHYGYTF
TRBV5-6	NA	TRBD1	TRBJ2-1	TGTGCCAGCAGCGACTACAGGGGGCCTAATGAGCAGTTCTTC	CASSDYRGPNEQFF
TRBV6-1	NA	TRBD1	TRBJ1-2	TGTGCCAGCAGTGATTACGCCACAGGGGGATATGGCTACACCTTC	CASSDYATGGYGYTF
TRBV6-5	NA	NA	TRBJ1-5	TGTGCCAGCAGACCCGGGGGGACCAATCAGCCCCAGCATTTT	CASRPGGTNQPQHF
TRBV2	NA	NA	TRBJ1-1	TGTGCCAGCAGTGATCGGACAGCGCGGACTGAAGCTTTCTTT	CASSDRTARTEAFF
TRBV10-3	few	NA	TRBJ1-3	TGTGCCATCAGTGCGAGTGGGGCGGCTGGAAACACCATATATTTT	CAISASGAAGNTIYF
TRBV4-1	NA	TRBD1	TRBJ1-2	TGCGCCAGCAGCTATCTACCGGGACAGACTAACTATGGCTACACCTTC	CASSYLPGQTNYGYTF
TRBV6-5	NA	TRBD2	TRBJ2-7	TGTGCCAGCAGCCCACCCCTAGCGGGACCCCGCGAGCAGTACTTC	CASSPPLAGPREQYF
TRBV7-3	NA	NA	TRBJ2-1	TGTGCCAGCAGCTTAGTAGCGCGTAATGAGCAGTTCTTC	CASSLVARNEQFF
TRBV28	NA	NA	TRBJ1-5	TGTGCCAGCAGTTTATGGCAGGGAAATCAGCCCCAGCATTTT	CASSLWQGNQPQHF
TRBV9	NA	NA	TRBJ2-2	TGTGCCAGCAGCGTACGACGAGGCACCGGGGAGCTGTTTTTT	CASSVRRGTGELFF
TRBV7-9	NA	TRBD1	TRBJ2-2	TGTGCCAGCAGCCGAGGACAGGGACAAGCCGGGGAGCTGTTTTTT	CASSRGQGQAGELFF
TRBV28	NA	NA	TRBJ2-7	TGTGCCAGCAGTTTACCCTTGGGGGGATCCTCCTTTTACGAGCAGTACTTC	CASSLPLGGSSFYEQYF
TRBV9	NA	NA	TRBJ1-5	TGTGCCAGCTCCCGAGGGGGAGATCAGCCCCAGCATTTT	CASSRGGDQPQHF
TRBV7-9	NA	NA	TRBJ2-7	TGTTCCAGCAGCCAAGACTCTTACGAGCAGTACTTC	CSSSQDSYEQYF
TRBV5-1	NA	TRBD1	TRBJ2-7	TGCGCCAGCAGCTTGGGGGGGACTGACAGGGGCGAGCAGTACTTC	CASSLGGTDRGEQYF
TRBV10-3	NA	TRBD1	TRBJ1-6	TGTGCCATCAGGGGACAGGGTGTGAATTCACCCCTCCACTTT	CAIRGQGVNSPLHF